This TCR beta chain was recovered during a study of somatic mutations in cytotoxic T cells in rheumatoid arthritis. Across the whole study: It was right after diagnosis, before any treatment, that patient blood (nearly 31 ml EDTA) was drawn. Flow cytometry sorted some V beta antibody-stained T-cell populations to nearly 100% purity, V beta1+ cells among them being sequenced for TCRB.

This clone was found a few times. The protocol was immunoSEQ multiplex PCR, while the TCRdb copy is restricted to in-frame clones and leaves out a portion. Altogether more than 9,000 clones are present, roughly 79% being singletons, with the ten largest covering about a third. Looked up from germline, CDR1 is KGHSH and CDR2 is LQKENI. With V trimmed by 0 bases and J by 6 bases, 5 bases remained unmatched. The CDR3 contains 15 residues. The chain carries TRBV18 and TRBJ1-2, with 9 positions matching TRBD1. The TCR originated in an adult with rheumatoid arthritis. Material for sequencing was CD8+ T cells sorted from blood. CDR3 nucleotides: TGTGCCAGCTCACCACCGGGACAGGGAAGGAATGGCTACACCTTC. Amino acids: CASSPPGQGRNGYTF.